One sample yielded the 8 T cell receptor beta chains listed below, sequenced in a study of Ad26.COV2.S vaccination and SARS-CoV-2 variants. Repertoires were generated with immunoSEQ multiplex PCR, while TCRdb's copy carries only in-frame clones and drops some. The table includes 150,000 to 200,000 clones, roughly nine tenths detected once. The source was peripheral blood, collected after recovery from COVID-19. Receptors originate from a human donor who had recovered from COVID-19.

CDR3 coding DNA: TGCAGCGTTCCAACTGCAGGGGACGAGCAGTACTTC. Its translation: CSVPTAGDEQYF. V and J are TRBV29-1 and TRBJ2-7; perhaps TRBD1 as D (6 bases). The CDR3 is 12 amino acids. Germline V gene data show CDR1 as SQVTM and CDR2 as ANQGSEA. Trimming cost V 5 bases and J 5 bases, with 13 bases left between them.

This clone has a handful of counts. The V gene is TRBV7-8, the J gene TRBJ2-7; a weak D match, TRBD2 (6 bases). In germline, CDR1 is SGHVS, CDR2 FQNEAQ. The V end lost 5 bases, the J end lost 0 bases, and 17 bases lay between the germline ends. The CDR3 spans 16 residues. CDR3 loop: CASSRLSLASSYEQYF. The DNA of the CDR3 is TGTGCCAGCAGCCGTTTAAGCCTAGCGAGCTCCTACGAGCAGTACTTC.

The genes are TRBV6-6 and TRBJ1-5; 7 bases agree with TRBD1. The germline CDR1 and CDR2 sequences are MNHNY and SVGAGI (reference sequence). This CDR3 has 14 residues. Trimming took 4 bases from V and 2 from J; bases not matched to a gene: 2. CDR3 sequence reads: CASSSTGGNQPQHF. CDR3 in DNA: TGTGCCAGCAGTTCAACAGGGGGCAATCAGCCCCAGCATTTT.

V is TRBV7-8 and J is TRBJ1-5; 7 bases are shared with TRBD1. Trimming removed 5 bases from V and 2 bases from J; junction bases left unmatched: 9. Germline V gene data show CDR1 as SGHVS and CDR2 as FQNEAQ. The CDR3 has 16 amino acids. The chain's CDR3 is CASSKSPGGGNQPQHF. The CDR3 DNA follows: TGTGCCAGCAGCAAGTCCCCAGGGGGGGGCAATCAGCCCCAGCATTTT.

The chain combines TRBV11-2 with TRBJ2-3, with TRBD2 identical over 9 bases. This CDR3 has 17 residues. V dropped 5 bases and J dropped 2; count of bases not matched to a gene: 11. Germline CDR1 is SGHAT and CDR2 is FQNNGV. CDR3 coding DNA: TGTGCCAGCAGCCCTCCCTTAGCGGGGGCCCTCACAGATACGCAGTATTTT. It encodes CASSPPLAGALTDTQYF.

This clone was counted once. The chain joins TRBV5-1 to TRBJ2-7; D is possibly TRBD2 (5 bases). Germline-derived CDR1 and CDR2 are SGHRS and YFSETQ. This CDR3 spans 14 amino acids. Between the trimmed V and J ends, which lost 8 bases and 0 bases, there was a span of 15 bases. CDR3: CARSDLEGSYEQYF. Written as DNA, the CDR3 is TGCGCCAGGTCCGACCTAGAGGGCTCCTACGAGCAGTACTTC.

This chain connects TRBV2 to TRBJ2-4; D is perhaps TRBD2 (6 bases). Germline CDR1 SNHLY, CDR2 FYNNEI. V was trimmed by 3 bases and J by 4 bases, leaving 13 bases between them. This CDR3 has 15 amino acids. This chain's CDR3 is CASSDWGDGKNIQYF. CDR3 nucleotide sequence: TGTGCCAGCAGTGACTGGGGGGACGGAAAAAACATTCAGTACTTC.

The chain recombines TRBV18 with TRBJ2-2; D call uncertain. The V and J ends lost 2 bases and 5 bases respectively, with 6 bases between them. CDR3 length: 13 amino acids. Looked up from germline, CDR1 is KGHSH and CDR2 is LQKENI. CDR3 coding DNA: TGTGCCAGCTCACCAGGAACGACCGGGGAGCTGTTTTTT. Its translation is CASSPGTTGELFF.